The 27 T cell receptor beta chains listed next were all sequenced from one sample in a study of cytomegalovirus exposure and HLA in healthy donors. The PCR employed 60 Vbeta primers together with 13 Jbeta primers. Produced via immunoSEQ multiplex PCR; TCRdb's table is partial and in-frame only. The top ten clones hold roughly 7.4% of a sample with a few hundred thousand clones, 70% to 90% of them seen once. The specimen sequenced was PBMCs. These receptors were obtained from an older woman in good health and CMV-seropositive.

The CDR3 DNA reads TGTGCCAGCTCACCGACAGGGGGAGGGAGCTCTGGGGCCAACGTCCTGACTTTC. Residues: CASSPTGGGSSGANVLTF. J is TRBJ2-6 and V is TRBV18, with 9 bases that match TRBD1. The CDR3 runs 18 residues. Losses at the gene ends were 3 bases for V and 0 bases for J; bases not matched to a gene: 6. The V gene's germline CDR1 is KGHSH and CDR2 LQKENI.

The CDR3 reads CASSQQQVNQPQHF. CDR3 bases: TGCGCCAGCAGCCAACAACAGGTCAATCAGCCCCAGCATTTT. The rearrangement joins TRBV4-1 to TRBJ1-5; TRBD1 is a possible D gene (5 bases). Germline V gene lookup returns CDR1 MGHRA and CDR2 YSYEKL. V was pared by 2 bases and J by 3 bases, with 8 bases between. This CDR3 contains 14 residues.

The V call is TRBV5-1, the J call TRBJ2-1; TRBD2 matches 11 bases. The CDR3 runs 15 residues. CDR1 and CDR2 (germline): SGHRS, YFSETQ. The V segment lost 0 bases and the J segment 10 bases; nucleotides outside the gene matches: 6. The CDR3 is CASSLELAGEQEQFF. The CDR3 DNA reads TGCGCCAGCAGCTTGGAACTAGCGGGAGAGCAAGAGCAGTTCTTC.

The J gene is TRBJ1-1, the V gene TRBV5-1; 9 bases are a match to TRBD1. Germline V lookup: CDR1 SGHRS, CDR2 YFSETQ. After removal of 5 bases from V and 1 base from J, the junction contained 3 bases not matched to a gene. This CDR3 is built from 14 residues. This CDR3 is CASRQGATNTEAFF. The CDR3 coding sequence is TGCGCCAGCAGACAGGGGGCGACGAACACTGAAGCTTTCTTT.

Turning to this clone: Other DNA sequences in this specimen translate into the identical CDR3. V gene TRBV7-9 combines with J gene TRBJ1-5, with TRBD1 matching 8 bases. Trimming removed 3 bases from V and 7 bases from J; junction bases left unmatched: 5. This CDR3 region has 14 residues. CDR1 and CDR2 (germline): SEHNR, FQNEAQ (reference sequence). The CDR3 DNA sequence: TGTGCCAGCAGCTTCGGACAGGGAGGACAGCCCCAGCATTTT. Protein product: CASSFGQGGQPQHF.

The chain joins TRBV27 to TRBJ1-5, with TRBD1 identical over 7 bases. The CDR3 is made up of 16 amino acids. V lost 0 bases, J lost 3 bases, and 5 bases stayed unmatched. The V gene's germline CDR1 is MNHEY and CDR2 SMNVEV (reference sequence). The CDR3 nucleotides are TGTGCCAGCAGTTTATCCTCAGGGGGGCCCAATCAGCCCCAGCATTTT. Translated, it gives CASSLSSGGPNQPQHF.

The CDR3 is CASSLTGDTEAFF. The CDR3 DNA follows: TGTGCCAGCAGCTTGACCGGGGACACTGAAGCTTTCTTT. The chain recombines TRBV7-9 with TRBJ1-1; D is uncertain. V was pared by 3 bases and J by 3 bases, with 8 bases between. The germline V gene has CDR1 SEHNR and CDR2 FQNEAQ (reference sequence). The CDR3 extends over 13 amino acids.

The CDR3: CASSPTSGVYEQYF. CDR3 bases: TGCGCCAGCAGCCCGACTAGCGGGGTCTACGAGCAGTACTTC. The V gene is TRBV4-1, the J gene TRBJ2-7; 11 bases match TRBD2. Germline V gene sequence: CDR1 MGHRA, CDR2 YSYEKL. The CDR3 has 14 amino acids. The ends lost 4 bases at V and 3 bases at J; junction bases unmatched: 2.

The chain joins TRBV9 to TRBJ2-3, with TRBD2 identical over 12 bases. The length of the CDR3 is 17 residues. J was trimmed by 4 bases and V by 3 bases; bases with no gene match: 9. Germline values: CDR1 SGDLS, CDR2 YYNGEE. The CDR3 coding sequence is TGTGCCAGCAGCGCCCGTTTGACTAGCGGGAGTGCAGATACGCAGTATTTT. Translating gives CASSARLTSGSADTQYF.

The V call is TRBV2, the J call TRBJ1-1; a weak D match, TRBD1 (6 bases). This CDR3 has 12 amino acids. Germline CDR1 reads SNHLY; CDR2 reads FYNNEI. V shed 6 bases and J shed 4 bases, with 9 bases lying between them. The CDR3, as DNA: TGTGCCAGCAGATTGGACAGCACTGAAGCTTTCTTT. Protein product: CASRLDSTEAFF.

This chain uses TRBV2 with TRBJ2-3; D gene uncertain. This CDR3 is 16 amino acids long. V lost 0 bases, J lost 0 bases, and 10 bases lay in between. Germline V gives CDR1 SNHLY, CDR2 FYNNEI. The CDR3 region has the DNA TGTGCCAGCAGTGAAGCGCGAGTCACTAGCACAGATACGCAGTATTTT. The encoded protein is CASSEARVTSTDTQYF.

The chain carries TRBV7-2 and TRBJ2-7; TRBD1 aligns across 12 bases. The CDR3 has 16 residues. J was trimmed by 6 bases and V by 2 bases; bases with no gene match: 8. Germline assignment: CDR1 SGHTA and CDR2 FQGNSA. CDR3 loop: CASSLYSGTGGSEQYF. For the CDR3, the DNA is TGTGCCAGCAGCTTATATTCGGGGACAGGGGGCAGCGAGCAGTACTTC.

The CDR3 region has the DNA TGTGCCAGCAGGCTCCTAGCGGGAGGAGAGACCCAGTACTTC. This translates into CASRLLAGGETQYF. This chain connects TRBV27 to TRBJ2-5; 11 nucleotides line up with TRBD2. Germline values: CDR1 MNHEY, CDR2 SMNVEV (reference sequence). With V trimmed by 6 bases and J by 4 bases, 4 bases remained unmatched. The CDR3 extends over 14 amino acids.

The rearrangement links TRBV15 to TRBJ2-6; 7 nucleotides line up with TRBD1. CDR3 size: 17 residues. Trimming at V came to 5 bases and at J to 2 bases, leaving 9 bases not matched to a gene. The germline gives CDR1 LNHNV, CDR2 YYDKDF (reference sequence). The CDR3 bases are TGTGCCACCAGCGGCAAAAAACAGGGGCCTGGGGCCAACGTCCTGACTTTC. This sequence encodes CATSGKKQGPGANVLTF.

This clone came up many times. The chain couples TRBV6-1 to TRBJ2-7, with 7 bases matching TRBD1. The V segment lost 8 bases and the J segment 6 bases; nucleotides outside the gene matches: 7. Germline CDR1 and CDR2: MNHNS and SASEGT. This CDR3 region has 12 residues. DNA of the CDR3: TGTGCCAGCGGACAGGTAACTGGCGAGCAGTACTTC. Its translation is CASGQVTGEQYF.

The J gene is TRBJ1-4, the V gene TRBV9, with D tentatively TRBD1 (6 bases). This CDR3 spans 17 amino acids. Germline V CDR1 and CDR2: SGDLS, YYNGEE. V was shortened by 0 bases and J by 4 bases, with 16 bases between the two germline ends. The DNA of the CDR3 is TGTGCCAGCAGCGTAGCGGGTATCGGACAGTTTAATGAAAAACTGTTTTTT. Amino acid sequence: CASSVAGIGQFNEKLFF.

The rearrangement links TRBV5-1 to TRBJ1-6; 8 bases are a match to TRBD1. Per the germline V gene, CDR1 is SGHRS and CDR2 is YFSETQ. The CDR3 is made up of 15 amino acids. Unmatched junction bases numbered 6, after V lost 2 bases and J lost 8 bases. CDR3: CASSLGGQGDSPLHF. The CDR3 bases are TGCGCCAGCAGCTTAGGTGGACAGGGAGATTCACCCCTCCACTTT.

This clone was seen a handful of times. This chain joins TRBV30 and TRBJ2-2; tentative D call: TRBD2 (5 bases). CDR1 and CDR2 (germline): GTSNPN, SVGIG (reference sequence). Between the trimmed V and J ends, which lost 0 bases and 7 bases, there was a span of 15 bases. The CDR3 contains 15 residues. The CDR3 loop is CAWSVGPVANGELFF. The CDR3 DNA reads as TGTGCCTGGAGTGTAGGGCCCGTAGCGAACGGGGAGCTGTTTTTT.

The count of this clone is one. The rearrangement uses TRBV5-1 and TRBJ2-5, with 7 bases lining up with TRBD2. Germline V gives CDR1 SGHRS, CDR2 YFSETQ. Trimming took 6 bases from V and 5 from J; bases not matched to a gene: 10. This CDR3 region has 14 residues. Here the CDR3 reads CASTEGRALETQYF. DNA of the CDR3: TGCGCCAGCACTGAAGGGAGGGCCCTCGAGACCCAGTACTTC. The entire variable domain, with the rest obtained from reference TRBV5-1 and TRBJ2-5, is as follows: KAGVTQTPRYLIKTRGQQVTLSCSPISGHRSVSWYQQTPGQGLQFLFEYFSETQRNKGNFPGRFSGRQFSNSRSEMNVSTLELGDSALYLCASTEGRALETQYFGPGTRLLVL.

The V call is TRBV14, the J call TRBJ2-1; D may be TRBD2 (6 bases). The V end was cut by 3 bases, the J end by 9 bases, with 15 bases between. This CDR3 contains 14 residues. Per germline, CDR1 SGHDN and CDR2 FVKESK. CDR3 region: CASSQFPGGSEQFF. The CDR3 nucleotides are TGTGCCAGCAGCCAGTTTCCCGGGGGATCTGAGCAGTTCTTC. Full variable domain (remainder filled in from reference TRBV14 and TRBJ2-1): EAGVTQFPSHSVIEKGQTVTLRCDPISGHDNLYWYRRVMGKEIKFLLHFVKESKQDESGMPNNRFLAERTGGTYSTLKVQPAELEDSGVYFCASSQFPGGSEQFFGPGTRLTVL.

The CDR3 DNA is TGCGCCAGCAGTGACAATAGCGGGGTGGACAATGAGCAGTTCTTC. It is translated as CASSDNSGVDNEQFF. The V call is TRBV10-1, the J call TRBJ2-1; 8 nucleotides agree with TRBD2. This CDR3 comprises 15 residues. V shed 3 bases and J 5 bases; nucleotides not matched to a gene: 6. Germline V lookup: CDR1 WNHNN, CDR2 SYGVQD (reference sequence).

This clone was counted a few times. The V gene is TRBV5-1, the J gene TRBJ1-4; 10 nucleotides agree with TRBD1. Looked up from germline, CDR1 is SGHRS and CDR2 is YFSETQ. Germline trimming cut 2 bases from V and 0 bases from J; bases unmatched to any gene: 10. This CDR3 has 19 residues. Written as DNA, the CDR3 is TGCGCCAGCAGCTTCTCCGGGACAGGGGAACATGCAACTAATGAAAAACTGTTTTTT. It specifies CASSFSGTGEHATNEKLFF.

The chain combines TRBV9 with TRBJ1-1, with D uncertain. The CDR3 has 13 residues. Trimming left V 0 bases short and J 5 bases short, with 8 bases between. CDR1 SGDLS and CDR2 YYNGEE come from the germline V gene. For the CDR3, the DNA is TGTGCCAGCAGCGTAGCCAGAGGGACTGAAGCTTTCTTT. Protein product: CASSVARGTEAFF.

The chain links TRBV9 to TRBJ2-7; D not certain. This CDR3 contains 13 residues. Germline assignment: CDR1 SGDLS and CDR2 YYNGEE. V was clipped by 4 bases and J by 4 bases, with 12 bases between them. CDR3 nucleotide sequence: TGTGCCAGCAGCCCTAGTCCCCAATACGAGCAGTACTTC. Protein product: CASSPSPQYEQYF.

The chain uses TRBV6-1 and TRBJ2-1, with 10 bases identical to TRBD2. Germline CDR1 MNHNS, CDR2 SASEGT. V lost 8 bases and J lost 3; bases outside the gene matches: 1. The CDR3 sequence is 13 residues long. The CDR3 reads CASLAGGYNEQFF. The DNA for the CDR3 is TGTGCCAGCTTAGCGGGAGGCTACAATGAGCAGTTCTTC.

This sequence joins TRBV18 and TRBJ2-2, with unresolved D. Per germline, CDR1 KGHSH and CDR2 LQKENI. The CDR3 runs to 14 residues. Trimming cost V 2 bases and J 1 base, with 5 bases left between them. The CDR3 nucleotides read TGTGCCAGCTCACCATCCCAGAACACCGGGGAGCTGTTTTTT. This codes for CASSPSQNTGELFF.

The chain joins TRBV19 to TRBJ2-1; 8 bases are shared with TRBD2. Germline loops: CDR1 LNHDA, CDR2 SQIVND (reference sequence). With 9 bases clipped from V and 12 bases from J, the junction kept 28 bases outside the gene matches. The CDR3 sequence is 18 residues long. CDR3 region: CASGGGTSVLLGYTRQFF. DNA of the CDR3: TGTGCCAGCGGAGGAGGGACTAGTGTTCTCCTGGGCTATACCCGGCAGTTCTTC.